Shown below are 26 T cell receptor beta chains from a single sample sequenced in a study of response to subunit inactivated influenza vaccine. In TCRdb, the RT-PCR reads were re-called with MiXCR into one record per CDR3 protein. Here the sample spans 600,000 to 850,000 distinct CDR3 sequences, 14% being singletons. The sample here was PBMCs from blood, taken 14 to 15 days before vaccination. These receptors all come from a man aged 50-60 years who received an inactivated influenza vaccine.

This chain joins TRBV7-9 and TRBJ2-1, with D hard to call. Germline loops: CDR1 SEHNR, CDR2 FQNEAQ (reference sequence). Trimming left V 1 base short and J 7 bases short, with 5 bases between. The CDR3 runs 12 residues. Here the CDR3 reads CASSLVTNEQFF. The CDR3 DNA sequence: TGTGCCAGCAGCTTAGTCACAAATGAGCAGTTCTTC.

This clonotype was seen a handful of times. The chain joins TRBV20-1 to TRBJ2-7; TRBD1 matches at 8 bases. This CDR3 is built from 13 residues. The ends lost 6 bases at V and 2 bases at J; junction bases unmatched: 6. Germline V gene data show CDR1 as DFQATT and CDR2 as SNEGSKA (reference sequence). The CDR3 protein is CSARRGQAYEQYF. The CDR3 DNA reads as TGCAGTGCCCGTCGGGGACAGGCCTACGAGCAGTACTTC.

This clonotype was observed a handful of times. The rearrangement uses TRBV5-1 and TRBJ2-7; TRBD2 aligns across 7 bases. Unmatched junction bases numbered 7, after V lost 1 base and J lost 3 bases. The CDR3 is 15 residues long. CDR1 is SGHRS and CDR2 is YFSETQ in the germline V gene. Here the CDR3 reads CASSLSPSGGYEQYF. The CDR3, as DNA: TGCGCCAGCAGCTTGAGCCCTAGCGGAGGCTACGAGCAGTACTTC.

The chain employs TRBV12-3 or TRBV12-4 and TRBJ1-2, with 8 bases matching TRBD1. V lost 6 bases to trimming and J lost 0 bases; unmatched junction nucleotides: 12. This CDR3 region has 17 residues. The CDR3 reads CASSSMDRVKANYGYTF. In DNA, the CDR3 is TGTGCCAGCAGCTCTATGGACAGGGTAAAAGCTAACTATGGCTACACCTTC.

The gene calls are TRBV5-1 and TRBJ2-5, with D possibly TRBD2 on 6 matching bases. The V end was cut by 4 bases, the J end by 4 bases, with 20 bases between. The CDR3 loop spans 16 amino acids. Germline lookup yields CDR1 SGHRS and CDR2 YFSETQ. CDR3 DNA: TGCGCCAGCAGCACCGGAGAGCTTCGGCGGGGAGAGACCCAGTACTTC. Residues: CASSTGELRRGETQYF. Supplemented by reference TRBV5-1 and TRBJ2-5, the full variable domain reads KAGVTQTPRYLIKTRGQQVTLSCSPISGHRSVSWYQQTPGQGLQFLFEYFSETQRNKGNFPGRFSGRQFSNSRSEMNVSTLELGDSALYLCASSTGELRRGETQYFGPGTRLLVL.

In DNA, the CDR3 is TGTGCCAGCATACATGCGGCCTACAATGAGCAGTTCTTC. Translating gives CASIHAAYNEQFF. The chain combines TRBV5-6 with TRBJ2-1; the D is unclear. CDR1 SGHDT and CDR2 YYEEEE come from the germline V gene. The CDR3 has 13 residues. Trimming pared 6 bases from V and 2 bases from J, leaving 9 bases between.

This chain links TRBV12-3 or TRBV12-4 with TRBJ1-1; tentatively, D is TRBD1 (5 bases). The CDR3 has 14 residues. The V gene lost 1 base and the J gene lost 11 bases, with 17 bases spanning the gap. CDR3: CASSLGGARKPAFF. CDR3 DNA sequence: TGTGCCAGCAGTTTAGGAGGGGCAAGGAAGCCTGCTTTCTTT.

V and J are TRBV29-1 and TRBJ2-5; D uncertain. The CDR3 extends over 13 amino acids. The V end was cut by 4 bases, the J end by 5 bases, with 14 bases between. Germline CDR1 SQVTM, CDR2 ANQGSEA. CDR3 DNA: TGCAGCGTTGGTATAAACGGCAGGGAGACCCAGTACTTC. Its protein product is CSVGINGRETQYF.

The chain has TRBV18 and TRBJ2-5; 7 bases are a match to TRBD2. The CDR3 covers 13 residues. Looked up from germline, CDR1 is KGHSH and CDR2 is LQKENI. V lost 3 bases and J lost 7; bases outside the gene matches: 5. In nucleotides, the CDR3 is TGTGCCAGCTCACCCTCGGGAGGATGGACCCAGTACTTC. It translates to CASSPSGGWTQYF.

J is TRBJ2-1 and V is TRBV29-1; 9 bases agree with TRBD1. CDR1 is SQVTM, CDR2 ANQGSEA, per germline. Germline trimming cut 6 bases from V and 0 bases from J; bases unmatched to any gene: 12. This CDR3 spans 17 amino acids. In nucleotides, the CDR3 is TGCAGCGTGACCGCCAGGACAGGGGCAAGCTCCTACAATGAGCAGTTCTTC. It specifies CSVTARTGASSYNEQFF.

This clonotype has more than one count but fewer than ten. The chain carries TRBV18 and TRBJ2-2, with D hard to call. In germline, CDR1 is KGHSH, CDR2 LQKENI. This CDR3 contains 12 residues. V was cut by 1 base and J by 6 bases, with 3 bases left in between. This chain's CDR3 is CASSPRAGELFF. In nucleotides, the CDR3 is TGTGCCAGCTCACCACGGGCCGGGGAGCTGTTTTTT. Full variable domain (remainder filled in from reference TRBV18 and TRBJ2-2): NAGVMQNPRHLVRRRGQEARLRCSPMKGHSHVYWYRQLPEEGLKFMVYLQKENIIDESGMPKERFSAEFPKEGPSILRIQQVVRGDSAAYFCASSPRAGELFFGEGSRLTVL.

In its sample, this clonotype was seen once. The rearrangement links TRBV4-3 to TRBJ2-1; 10 bases are a match to TRBD2. V lost 0 bases and J lost 12; bases outside the gene matches: 20. The CDR3 is made up of 19 amino acids. CDR1 LGHNA and CDR2 YSLEER come from the germline V gene. Here the CDR3 reads CASSQDMASGSFIPRVQFF. As DNA, the CDR3 is TGCGCCAGCAGCCAAGATATGGCTAGCGGGAGTTTCATCCCAAGGGTGCAGTTCTTC.

The V gene is TRBV11-2, the J gene TRBJ2-3; 8 bases map to TRBD2. This CDR3 spans 11 amino acids. The trim removed 5 bases at V and 11 bases at J, leaving 3 bases unmatched. Germline CDR1 and CDR2: SGHAT and FQNNGV. Here the CDR3 reads CASSPREVQYF. The CDR3 DNA reads as TGTGCCAGCAGCCCGCGGGAGGTGCAGTATTTT.

This rearrangement joins TRBV5-1 to TRBJ2-6; D not certain. The germline V and J ends were trimmed by 7 bases and 0 bases, with 14 bases remaining between them. The CDR3 loop spans 16 amino acids. CDR1 SGHRS and CDR2 YFSETQ come from the germline V gene. Written as DNA, the CDR3 is TGCGCCAGCCAACCCCGGACGGGCTCTGGGGCCAACGTCCTGACTTTC. It is translated as CASQPRTGSGANVLTF.

This rearrangement joins TRBV4-3 to TRBJ1-1, with unresolved D. Trimming took off 1 base at V and 7 bases at J, with 10 bases between the two ends. CDR1 is LGHNA, CDR2 YSLEER, per germline. CDR3 size: 13 residues. The CDR3 sequence is CASSQAGQLEAFF. The CDR3 nucleotides read TGCGCCAGCAGCCAAGCTGGCCAGCTTGAAGCTTTCTTT.

This clonotype was recorded a few times. This sequence joins TRBV20-1 and TRBJ2-3; D is possibly TRBD2 (6 bases). The CDR3 spans 12 residues. Germline V lookup: CDR1 DFQATT, CDR2 SNEGSKA (reference sequence). The V and J ends lost 0 bases and 9 bases respectively, with 10 bases between them. The CDR3 DNA follows: TGCAGTGCTAGAGATGTGGAGGGGACGCAGTATTTT. This gives the protein CSARDVEGTQYF.

This clonotype was detected many times. The chain couples TRBV15 to TRBJ1-6; no reliable D call. CDR1 LNHNV and CDR2 YYDKDF come from the germline V gene (reference sequence). This CDR3 has 13 residues. Between the trimmed V and J ends, which lost 1 base and 6 bases, there was a span of 4 bases. CDR3 loop: CATSRGTNSPLHF. The CDR3 nucleotides are TGTGCCACCAGCAGAGGGACTAATTCACCCCTCCACTTT.

This clonotype was observed a handful of times. This chain links TRBV3-1 with TRBJ2-3; D unresolved. V was pared by 5 bases and J by 1 base, with 13 bases between. There are 15 residues in the CDR3. Germline-derived CDR1 and CDR2 are LGHDT and YNNKEL (reference sequence). CDR3 DNA: TGTGCCAGCAGCAAGGTAGCTCATGGCACAGATACGCAGTATTTT. Protein: CASSKVAHGTDTQYF.

The rearrangement joins TRBV5-6 to TRBJ2-6; TRBD1 matches 7 bases. This CDR3 spans 15 amino acids. V shed 6 bases, J shed 1 base, and the junction held 4 bases outside the gene matches. Looked up from germline, CDR1 is SGHDT and CDR2 is YYEEEE. CDR3 in amino acids: CASNLRGSGANVLTF. CDR3 sequence (DNA): TGTGCCAGCAACCTCAGGGGGTCTGGGGCCAACGTCCTGACTTTC.

This clonotype was observed at least ten times. The V call is TRBV4-2, the J call TRBJ1-1, with no clear D. Trimming removed 0 bases from V and 2 bases from J, with 10 bases in between. From germline, CDR1 is LGHNA and CDR2 YNFKEQ. The CDR3 is made up of 15 amino acids. CDR3 region: CASSQDRTANTEAFF. In DNA form, the CDR3 reads TGTGCCAGCAGCCAAGATCGGACGGCTAACACTGAAGCTTTCTTT.

The genes are TRBV12-3 or TRBV12-4 and TRBJ2-5; 12 bases align to TRBD2. The V segment lost 6 bases and the J segment 4 bases; nucleotides outside the gene matches: 6. The CDR3 has 15 residues. CDR3 residues: CASRRSSGGGETQYF. The CDR3 DNA follows: TGTGCCAGCAGGCGTTCTAGCGGGGGGGGAGAGACCCAGTACTTC.

V is TRBV10-2 and J is TRBJ2-2, with 15 bases matching TRBD2. The germline gives CDR1 WSHSY, CDR2 SAAADI. This CDR3 is built from 18 residues. The V segment lost 4 bases and the J segment 5 bases; nucleotides outside the gene matches: 8. The CDR3: CASSAGTSGGLLTGELFF. In DNA form, the CDR3 reads TGCGCCAGCAGTGCCGGGACTAGCGGGGGGTTGTTAACCGGGGAGCTGTTTTTT.

This clonotype has just a few counts. The chain recombines TRBV20-1 with TRBJ2-3; D gene ambiguous. CDR3 length equals 13 residues. Germline assignment: CDR1 DFQATT and CDR2 SNEGSKA (reference sequence). Trimming left V 3 bases short and J 1 base short, with 8 bases between. The CDR3 DNA is TGCAGTGCTAGTGCCCTGGGCACAGATACGCAGTATTTT. It codes for CSASALGTDTQYF.

CDR3 nucleotide sequence: TGTGCCACCAGCAGAGGAGTCGAGCCCTGGGCAGATACGCAGTATTTT. Protein product: CATSRGVEPWADTQYF. The chain employs TRBV15 and TRBJ2-3; no definite D call. Trimming pared 1 base from V and 4 bases from J, leaving 15 bases between. Germline V CDR1 and CDR2: LNHNV, YYDKDF (reference sequence). The CDR3 sequence is 16 residues long.

This clonotype was recorded at least ten times. This chain links TRBV4-3 with TRBJ2-1; D not resolved. From germline, CDR1 is LGHNA and CDR2 YSLEER. V lost 3 bases and J 6 bases, leaving 12 bases between the germline ends. The CDR3 extends over 14 amino acids. The DNA of the CDR3 is TGCGCCAGCAGCCAGGACCCAAATCTCAATGAGCAGTTCTTC. Translating gives CASSQDPNLNEQFF.

This clonotype was observed a few times. A read error may produce the germline difference seen at one junction end. The chain couples TRBV7-9 to TRBJ2-7, with 7 bases lining up with TRBD1. Germline V gives CDR1 SEHNR, CDR2 FQNEAQ (reference sequence). The CDR3 consists of 13 residues. The CDR3 protein is CASSLEGAGTVNF. The CDR3 DNA reads TGTGCCAGCAGCTTAGAGGGGGCCGGGACAGTAAACTTC. Using reference TRBV7-9 and TRBJ2-7 for the parts outside the CDR3, the full variable domain is DTGVSQNPRHKITKRGQNVTFRCDPISEHNRLYWYRQTLGQGPEFLTYFQNEAQLEKSRLLSDRFSAERPKGSFSTLEIQRTEQGDSAMYLCASSLEGAGTVNFGPGTRLTVT.